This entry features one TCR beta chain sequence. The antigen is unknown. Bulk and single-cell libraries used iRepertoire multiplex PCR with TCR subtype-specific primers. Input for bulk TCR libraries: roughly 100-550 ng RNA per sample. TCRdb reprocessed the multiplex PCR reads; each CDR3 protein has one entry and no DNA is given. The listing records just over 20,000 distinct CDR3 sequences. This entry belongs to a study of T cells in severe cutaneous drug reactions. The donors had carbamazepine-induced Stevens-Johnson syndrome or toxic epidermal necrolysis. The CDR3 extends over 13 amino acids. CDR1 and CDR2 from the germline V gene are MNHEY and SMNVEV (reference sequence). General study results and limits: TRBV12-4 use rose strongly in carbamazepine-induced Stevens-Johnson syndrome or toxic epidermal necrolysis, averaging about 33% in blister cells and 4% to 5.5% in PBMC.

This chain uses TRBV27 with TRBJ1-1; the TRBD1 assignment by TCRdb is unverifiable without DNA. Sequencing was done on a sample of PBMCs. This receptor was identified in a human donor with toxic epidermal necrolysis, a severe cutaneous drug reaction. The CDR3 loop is CASRPRMNTEAFF.